Sequencing of this TCR beta chain was carried out in a study of cytomegalovirus exposure and HLA in healthy donors. Study background: Unique TCR beta sequences numbering fewer than 130 million came from 150 million to 200 million T cells in an earlier analysis.

The PCR made use of 60 Vbeta and 13 Jbeta primers. Produced via immunoSEQ multiplex PCR; TCRdb's table is partial and in-frame only. The sample yields 160,000 or so clones, 60% to 85% seen once. Findings of the study overall: Analysis was carried out at a later point, and it linked a missense DCLRE1C variant to TCR beta V- and J-gene trimming.

In germline, CDR1 is KGHSH, CDR2 LQKENI. The CDR3 loop spans 15 amino acids. The V and J ends lost 2 bases and 10 bases, in that order; junction bases with no gene match: 5. About this clone: The antigen is not known.

Likely unrecorded immune exposures existed in these nominally healthy donors. The sequencing sample was made of PBMCs. The chain recombines TRBV18 with TRBJ2-1; 13 bases are a match to TRBD2. The sequence derives from a woman aged 40-49 years in good health and CMV-seropositive. Here the CDR3 reads CASSPTSGGAWEQFF. In DNA form, the CDR3 reads TGTGCCAGCTCACCAACTAGCGGGGGGGCCTGGGAGCAGTTCTTC.